The 31 T cell receptor beta chains below were found in one sample sequenced in a study of cytotoxic CD8 clonotypes in ibrutinib-treated CLL. The protocol was immunoSEQ multiplex PCR, while the TCRdb copy is restricted to in-frame clones and leaves out a portion. Of 270,000 or so clones in the sample, less than 85% were seen once. This material consisted of PBMCs, taken at disease progression, from a patient treated with ibrutinib. The origin of the receptors is a human donor with chronic lymphocytic leukemia.

The chain couples TRBV10-1 to TRBJ1-2; a weak D match, TRBD1 (5 bases). This CDR3 contains 13 residues. Germline V gene data show CDR1 as WNHNN and CDR2 as SYGVQD (reference sequence). Trimming took 2 bases from V and 7 from J, leaving 11 bases between them. The CDR3 loop is CASSEIRGTGYTF. The CDR3 coding sequence is TGCGCCAGCAGTGAGATAAGGGGCACTGGCTACACCTTC.

This clone appeared a single time. The J gene is TRBJ1-3, the V gene TRBV2; D remains unclear. Germline CDR1 reads SNHLY; CDR2 reads FYNNEI. V was cut by 1 base and J by 0 bases, with 4 bases left in between. The CDR3 runs 14 residues. This CDR3 reads CASSEDSSGNTIYF. As DNA, the CDR3 is TGTGCCAGCAGTGAAGATTCCTCTGGAAACACCATATATTTT.

The chain employs TRBV11-2 and TRBJ2-7; D ambiguous. V was trimmed by 1 base and J by 6 bases, leaving 22 bases between them. CDR1 and CDR2 (germline): SGHAT, FQNNGV. The CDR3 is 17 amino acids. CDR3 amino acids: CASSLVRLNSRRFEQYF. CDR3 bases: TGTGCCAGCAGCTTAGTTAGGTTGAACAGCAGGAGATTCGAGCAGTACTTC. Filled out from reference TRBV11-2 and TRBJ2-7, the complete variable domain reads EAGVAQSPRYKIIEKRQSVAFWCNPISGHATLYWYQQILGQGPKLLIQFQNNGVVDDSQLPKDRFSAERLKGVDSTLKIQPAKLEDSAVYLCASSLVRLNSRRFEQYFGPGTRLTVT.

In its sample, this clone was seen a few times. This sequence joins TRBV27 and TRBJ2-7; D ambiguous. Germline CDR1 reads MNHEY; CDR2 reads SMNVEV (reference sequence). V lost 5 bases and J 5 bases, leaving 13 bases between the germline ends. The CDR3 length is 13 residues. CDR3 sequence (DNA): TGTGCCAGCAGTCCCCCCCTTAGGGACGAGCAGTACTTC. It yields the protein CASSPPLRDEQYF.

This chain connects TRBV7-2 to TRBJ2-7, with TRBD2 matching 9 bases. The CDR3 has 14 amino acids. Germline trimming cut 3 bases from V and 0 bases from J; bases unmatched to any gene: 0. CDR1 and CDR2 (germline): SGHTA, FQGNSA. The CDR3 sequence is CASSFSGSSYEQYF. CDR3 bases: TGTGCCAGCAGCTTTAGCGGGAGCTCCTACGAGCAGTACTTC.

This chain links TRBV5-1 with TRBJ2-1, with D maybe TRBD2 (5 bases). Germline lookup yields CDR1 SGHRS and CDR2 YFSETQ. This CDR3 spans 16 amino acids. Trimming cost V 4 bases and J 8 bases, with 22 bases left between them. CDR3 in amino acids: CASSADSFGRWDEQFF. As DNA, the CDR3 is TGCGCCAGCAGCGCGGACTCATTCGGAAGGTGGGATGAGCAGTTCTTC.

The chain carries TRBV4-2 and TRBJ2-2, with TRBD1 identical over 7 bases. The germline V gene encodes CDR1 LGHNA and CDR2 YNFKEQ. There are 16 residues in the CDR3. V shed 0 bases, J shed 5 bases, and the junction held 6 bases outside the gene matches. Written as DNA, the CDR3 is TGTGCCAGCAGCCAAGAAAGGGGGCGGGTAACCGGGGAGCTGTTTTTT. Translated, it gives CASSQERGRVTGELFF.

The rearrangement joins TRBV9 to TRBJ1-6, with D possibly TRBD1 on 5 matching bases. The CDR3 totals 17 residues. Trimming left V 0 bases short and J 2 bases short, with 12 bases between. Germline loops: CDR1 SGDLS, CDR2 YYNGEE. The CDR3 protein is CASSVGQGSAYNSPLHF. The CDR3 DNA is TGTGCCAGCAGCGTAGGGCAGGGTAGTGCCTATAATTCACCCCTCCACTTT.

This clone has just one count. This sequence joins TRBV12-5 and TRBJ2-5; the D is unclear. V gave up 2 bases and J gave up 11 bases, with 9 bases separating them. The germline V gene has CDR1 LGHNT and CDR2 FRNRAP. The CDR3 sequence is 11 residues long. The CDR3 DNA reads TGTGCTAGTGGTTTGTCCCCCACACAGTACTTC. Its translation: CASGLSPTQYF.

J is TRBJ1-1 and V is TRBV5-1; unclear D gene. Trimming left V 4 bases short and J 10 bases short, with 20 bases between. The V gene's germline CDR1 is SGHRS and CDR2 YFSETQ. The CDR3 consists of 14 residues. CDR3 sequence: CASSPLEGMGRAFF. CDR3 sequence (DNA): TGCGCCAGCAGCCCGCTGGAGGGTATGGGGAGAGCTTTCTTT.

The chain links TRBV5-5 to TRBJ1-5; TRBD1 matches at 9 bases. Germline V gene data show CDR1 as SGHKS and CDR2 as YYEKEE (reference sequence). The V segment lost 4 bases and the J segment 5 bases; nucleotides outside the gene matches: 7. The CDR3 runs to 15 residues. This chain's CDR3 is CASSPTGGADQPQHF. CDR3 in DNA: TGTGCCAGCAGCCCAACAGGGGGCGCCGATCAGCCCCAGCATTTT.

The chain combines TRBV7-9 with TRBJ2-1; 7 bases are a match to TRBD1. CDR1 and CDR2 from the germline V gene are SEHNR and FQNEAQ (reference sequence). CDR3 length: 16 amino acids. Trimming removed 6 bases from V and 7 bases from J; junction bases left unmatched: 15. CDR3 residues: CASRTVQDRIWNEQFF. The CDR3, as DNA: TGTGCCAGCAGAACTGTCCAGGACAGGATATGGAATGAGCAGTTCTTC.

The CDR3 nucleotides are TGCAGCGTCGGAAAACGACTAGCGGGAGCCGAGCAGTACTTC. This encodes CSVGKRLAGAEQYF. The chain links TRBV29-1 to TRBJ2-7; 12 bases line up with TRBD2. The ends lost 6 bases at V and 6 bases at J; junction bases unmatched: 9. This CDR3 contains 14 residues. Germline V gene sequence: CDR1 SQVTM, CDR2 ANQGSEA.

The CDR3 here is CATSRPGQGGNQPQHF. CDR3 DNA sequence: TGTGCCACCAGCAGACCAGGACAGGGGGGTAATCAGCCCCAGCATTTT. The chain recombines TRBV15 with TRBJ1-5; 10 bases match TRBD1. The CDR3 consists of 16 residues. The J segment lost 4 bases and the V segment lost 2 bases, leaving 5 bases of the junction unmatched. From germline, CDR1 is LNHNV and CDR2 YYDKDF (reference sequence).

CDR3 residues: CASSVDLGYVPDTQYF. The CDR3 nucleotides read TGTGCCAGCAGCGTAGACTTGGGGTACGTCCCAGATACGCAGTATTTT. The rearrangement joins TRBV9 to TRBJ2-3; D is undetermined. CDR1 SGDLS and CDR2 YYNGEE come from the germline V gene. This CDR3 is built from 16 residues. The V and J ends lost 0 bases and 4 bases respectively, with 15 bases between them.

The chain uses TRBV18 and TRBJ2-7; TRBD1 matches at 12 bases. V lost 6 bases, J lost 1 base, and 4 bases stayed unmatched. Germline V gene lookup returns CDR1 KGHSH and CDR2 LQKENI. The CDR3 is made up of 15 amino acids. The CDR3 reads CASSRDRGRSYEQYF. CDR3 nucleotides: TGTGCCAGCTCTAGGGACAGGGGGCGTTCCTACGAGCAGTACTTC.

The genes are TRBV4-1 and TRBJ1-5; D not certain. The CDR3 contains 14 residues. Trimming pared 0 bases from V and 6 bases from J, leaving 9 bases between. Germline-derived CDR1 and CDR2 are MGHRA and YSYEKL. The CDR3 DNA follows: TGCGCCAGCAGCCAAGACGCTTTGGGTCAGCCCCAGCATTTT. Its protein product is CASSQDALGQPQHF.

The CDR3 nucleotides are TGTGCCAGCAGCTTAGGTTTCTTGACACCCTCCGAGCAGTACTTC. This encodes CASSLGFLTPSEQYF. J is TRBJ2-7 and V is TRBV11-1; D is uncertain. This CDR3 comprises 15 residues. The ends were cut back, 1 base at V and 6 bases at J, with 16 bases in the middle. Germline values: CDR1 SGHAT, CDR2 FQDESV (reference sequence).

The V gene is TRBV20-1, the J gene TRBJ2-1; D is perhaps TRBD2 (6 bases). Trimming stripped 7 bases from V and 12 bases from J, with 16 bases between. Germline-derived CDR1 and CDR2 are DFQATT and SNEGSKA (reference sequence). The CDR3 consists of 11 residues. The CDR3 protein is CSVANERAQFF. The CDR3 nucleotides are TGCAGTGTCGCAAATGAGCGGGCGCAGTTCTTC.

The V and J genes are TRBV19 and TRBJ1-6; 7 positions agree with TRBD1. This CDR3 is 15 amino acids long. Germline-derived CDR1 and CDR2 are LNHDA and SQIVND (reference sequence). Trimming removed 1 base from V and 9 bases from J; junction bases left unmatched: 6. The CDR3 loop reads CASSIGWQGVSPLHF. As DNA, the CDR3 is TGTGCCAGTAGTATAGGTTGGCAGGGGGTTTCACCCCTCCACTTT.

This chain links TRBV11-1 with TRBJ2-7; maybe TRBD1 (6 bases). This CDR3 is built from 14 residues. The V end lost 3 bases, the J end lost 2 bases, and 11 bases lay between the germline ends. CDR1 SGHAT and CDR2 FQDESV come from the germline V gene (reference sequence). In DNA form, the CDR3 reads TGTGCCAGCAGCTTTTTCACAGGGCCCTACGAGCAGTACTTC. It encodes CASSFFTGPYEQYF.

The chain combines TRBV4-2 with TRBJ1-4; D not resolved. The CDR3 loop spans 14 amino acids. Germline CDR1 reads LGHNA; CDR2 reads YNFKEQ. With 6 bases removed from V and 2 bases from J, the gap between germline ends came to 10 bases. CDR3 residues: CASRGMWTNEKLFF. The CDR3 DNA reads as TGTGCCAGCAGAGGGATGTGGACTAATGAAAAACTGTTTTTT.

V gene TRBV9 combines with J gene TRBJ2-3, with 7 nucleotides matching TRBD1. The CDR3 runs 19 residues. CDR1 is SGDLS, CDR2 YYNGEE, per germline. The trim removed 2 bases at V and 4 bases at J, leaving 19 bases unmatched. This CDR3 reads CASSVGQLQGISMADTQYF. Here the CDR3 DNA reads TGTGCCAGCAGCGTTGGACAGTTACAGGGGATCAGCATGGCAGATACGCAGTATTTT.

J is TRBJ1-1 and V is TRBV18; the D is unclear. Germline V lookup: CDR1 KGHSH, CDR2 LQKENI. The CDR3 totals 15 residues. Trimming took off 4 bases at V and 0 bases at J, with 12 bases between the two ends. CDR3 residues: CASSRPRLVNTEAFF. CDR3 coding DNA: TGTGCCAGCTCACGACCGAGGCTAGTGAACACTGAAGCTTTCTTT. Using reference TRBV18 and TRBJ1-1 for the parts outside the CDR3, the full variable domain is NAGVMQNPRHLVRRRGQEARLRCSPMKGHSHVYWYRQLPEEGLKFMVYLQKENIIDESGMPKERFSAEFPKEGPSILRIQQVVRGDSAAYFCASSRPRLVNTEAFFGQGTRLTVV.

This clone was counted a few times. This chain links TRBV29-1 with TRBJ2-1; the D is unclear. The CDR3 is 14 residues long. Germline V gene data show CDR1 as SQVTM and CDR2 as ANQGSEA. Trimming stripped 4 bases from V and 0 bases from J, with 10 bases between. The CDR3 region is CSVGKGFSYNEQFF. The DNA of the CDR3 is TGCAGCGTTGGTAAGGGATTCTCCTACAATGAGCAGTTCTTC.

V usage is TRBV7-9 and J usage is TRBJ1-4; D may be TRBD1 (5 bases). CDR3 length: 15 amino acids. Germline loops: CDR1 SEHNR, CDR2 FQNEAQ (reference sequence). Trimming pared 1 base from V and 0 bases from J, leaving 6 bases between. Written as DNA, the CDR3 is TGTGCCAGCAGCTTAGTGGGACCAACTAATGAAAAACTGTTTTTT. It encodes CASSLVGPTNEKLFF.

The chain recombines TRBV5-4 with TRBJ2-7, with D possibly being TRBD2 (6 bases). Germline CDR1 SGHNT, CDR2 YYREEE (reference sequence). Trimming took 4 bases from V and 7 from J, leaving 12 bases between them. This CDR3 has 12 amino acids. Here the CDR3 reads CASSLSREEQYF. The CDR3 nucleotides are TGTGCCAGCAGCCTCTCCCGGGAGGAGCAGTACTTC.

This clone is a singleton in its sample. This chain joins TRBV4-3 and TRBJ2-7; D is possibly TRBD1 (6 bases). The CDR3 sequence is 14 residues long. Trimming pared 3 bases from V and 5 bases from J, leaving 14 bases between. Germline V gene sequence: CDR1 LGHNA, CDR2 YSLEER. CDR3 DNA: TGCGCCAGCAGCCAGGCCGGAAGGGGGAACGAGCAGTACTTC. It specifies CASSQAGRGNEQYF.

The DNA for the CDR3 is TGTGCCAGCAGTTACCGGGCAGCTAACTATGGCTACACCTTC. This translates into CASSYRAANYGYTF. The rearrangement links TRBV6-6 to TRBJ1-2, with no clear D. The CDR3 extends over 14 amino acids. Germline-derived CDR1 and CDR2 are MNHNY and SVGAGI (reference sequence). V was pared by 2 bases and J by 0 bases, with 7 bases between.

The V call is TRBV9, the J call TRBJ2-7, with a weak D call TRBD2 (5 bases). The CDR3 extends over 13 amino acids. Between the trimmed V and J ends, which lost 4 bases and 2 bases, there was a span of 10 bases. Looked up from germline, CDR1 is SGDLS and CDR2 is YYNGEE. The CDR3 sequence: CASSPEGAYEQYF. CDR3 nucleotide sequence: TGTGCCAGCAGCCCCGAGGGAGCCTACGAGCAGTACTTC. Using reference TRBV9 and TRBJ2-7 for the parts outside the CDR3, the full variable domain is DSGVTQTPKHLITATGQRVTLRCSPRSGDLSVYWYQQSLDQGLQFLIQYYNGEERAKGNILERFSAQQFPDLHSELNLSSLELGDSALYFCASSPEGAYEQYFGPGTRLTVT.

The chain employs TRBV7-9 and TRBJ2-5; 8 bases match TRBD1. Germline V gene lookup returns CDR1 SEHNR and CDR2 FQNEAQ (reference sequence). J was trimmed by 7 bases and V by 3 bases; bases with no gene match: 7. This CDR3 comprises 14 residues. The CDR3 sequence: CASSFRDRPRTQYF. The CDR3 DNA sequence: TGTGCCAGCAGCTTCCGGGACAGGCCTAGGACCCAGTACTTC.